These 30 T cell receptor beta chains originate from one sample sequenced in a study of blood T cell repertoires in COVID-19. Sequencing used immunoSEQ multiplex PCR; TCRdb keeps in-frame clones, though not all of them. This table holds some 80,000 clones, over 70% found once. Sample: peripheral blood. The receptors were gathered from a human donor in a cohort sampled during active COVID-19.

The chain links TRBV5-4 to TRBJ2-1; D ambiguous. V shed 4 bases and J shed 8 bases, with 10 bases lying between them. There are 12 residues in the CDR3. Germline values: CDR1 SGHNT, CDR2 YYREEE (reference sequence). CDR3 sequence reads: CASSVRWDEQFF. The CDR3 nucleotides read TGTGCCAGCAGCGTGAGGTGGGATGAGCAGTTCTTC.

The V call is TRBV6-6, the J call TRBJ1-2, with 7 bases fitting TRBD1. Germline loops: CDR1 MNHNY, CDR2 SVGAGI (reference sequence). CDR3 length equals 13 residues. V was clipped by 5 bases and J by 4 bases; unmatched bases: 4. CDR3 sequence reads: CASSKQGSYGYTF. The CDR3 DNA reads TGTGCCAGCAGTAAACAGGGGAGCTATGGCTACACCTTC.

The chain combines TRBV24-1 with TRBJ2-7, with 10 nucleotides matching TRBD1. Looked up from germline, CDR1 is KGHDR and CDR2 is SFDVKD. CDR3 length: 18 residues. With V trimmed by 5 bases and J by 2 bases, 14 bases remained unmatched. Written as DNA, the CDR3 is TGTGCCACCAGTGCCCCGGGACAGGGGCGCCGTATTGCCTACGAGCAGTACGTC. Its translation is CATSAPGQGRRIAYEQYV.

CDR3 loop: CASSPGAGSTGNTIYF. As DNA, the CDR3 is TGTGCCAGCTCACCAGGCGCGGGGAGTACTGGAAACACCATATATTTT. The rearrangement links TRBV18 to TRBJ1-3; D remains unclear. Looked up from germline, CDR1 is KGHSH and CDR2 is LQKENI. Trimming removed 2 bases at V and 2 bases at J, with 13 bases between. The CDR3 is 16 residues long.

This chain uses TRBV19 with TRBJ1-1, with unresolved D. Germline-derived CDR1 and CDR2 are LNHDA and SQIVND (reference sequence). V was shortened by 6 bases and J by 3 bases, with 5 bases between the two germline ends. This CDR3 comprises 11 residues. The CDR3 spells CASRGDTEAFF. In nucleotides, the CDR3 is TGTGCCAGTAGAGGAGACACTGAAGCTTTCTTT.

This chain connects TRBV5-8 to TRBJ2-1; 8 bases are a match to TRBD2. Trimming at V came to 5 bases and at J to 5 bases, leaving 9 bases not matched to a gene. This CDR3 is built from 15 residues. Per the germline V gene, CDR1 is SGHTS and CDR2 is YDEGEE. CDR3 residues: CASSSVAGRHNEQFF. Written as DNA, the CDR3 is TGTGCCAGCAGTTCCGTAGCGGGGCGGCACAATGAGCAGTTCTTC.

The gene calls are TRBV19 and TRBJ2-3, with 8 bases that match TRBD1. The germline gives CDR1 LNHDA, CDR2 SQIVND (reference sequence). Trimming took 5 bases from V and 8 from J; bases not matched to a gene: 18. The CDR3 extends over 17 amino acids. CDR3 bases: TGTGCCAGTAGTTGGAAAGACAGGGGAGTTGATTTAGGTACGCAGTATTTT. Its translation: CASSWKDRGVDLGTQYF.

The rearrangement uses TRBV15 and TRBJ1-3; D is unclear. This CDR3 contains 15 residues. Trimming left V 1 base short and J 1 base short, with 8 bases between. CDR1 is LNHNV, CDR2 YYDKDF, per germline (reference sequence). CDR3 nucleotides: TGTGCCACCAGCAGAGTTGGGCAGTCTGGAAACACCATATATTTT. Protein: CATSRVGQSGNTIYF.

The chain recombines TRBV6-1 with TRBJ2-7; D unresolved. The V end lost 1 base, the J end lost 2 bases, and 9 bases lay between the germline ends. The CDR3 is 14 residues long. Germline-derived CDR1 and CDR2 are MNHNS and SASEGT. The CDR3 is CASSEGAETYEQYV. The CDR3 bases are TGTGCCAGCAGTGAAGGGGCAGAAACCTACGAGCAGTACGTC.

The chain couples TRBV7-2 to TRBJ2-7; D is ambiguous. The CDR3 is made up of 13 amino acids. In germline, CDR1 is SGHTA, CDR2 FQGNSA. V lost 0 bases and J lost 7, with 10 bases in between. CDR3: CASSLARVTEQYV. The DNA for the CDR3 is TGTGCCAGCAGCTTAGCTCGGGTTACGGAGCAGTACGTC.

This sequence joins TRBV23-1 and TRBJ1-1, with D hard to call. TRBV23-1 is flagged as an ORF with uncertain function. The CDR3 runs to 14 residues. Trimming removed 4 bases from V and 2 bases from J, with 11 bases in between. The CDR3 region has the DNA TGCGCCAGCAGTCGGCACAGAGTAAACACTGAAGCTTTCTTT. Translation: CASSRHRVNTEAFF.

A remark on this clone: A much larger clone differs by one base, so this may be a read error. This chain joins TRBV19 and TRBJ2-7; 12 bases fit TRBD2. From germline, CDR1 is LNHDA and CDR2 SQIVND (reference sequence). The CDR3 runs 12 residues. V dropped 10 bases and J dropped 4; count of bases not matched to a gene: 2. CDR3 in amino acids: CANTSGRYEQYV. CDR3 in DNA: TGTGCCAATACTAGCGGGAGGTACGAGCAGTACGTC.

The gene calls are TRBV6-5 and TRBJ1-5; a possible D gene is TRBD1 (6 bases). Trimming pared 5 bases from V and 6 bases from J, leaving 17 bases between. There are 15 residues in the CDR3. CDR1 and CDR2 (germline): MNHEY, SVGAGI. The CDR3 DNA sequence: TGTGCCAGCAGTCCCGGGGAAGGGGGTTTTCAGCCCCAGCATTTT. It is translated as CASSPGEGGFQPQHF.

The rearrangement links TRBV6-6 to TRBJ1-5, with D perhaps matching TRBD1 (6 bases). Looked up from germline, CDR1 is MNHNY and CDR2 is SVGAGI (reference sequence). Deletions cut 2 bases from V and 2 bases from J, with 10 bases between. CDR3 length: 15 amino acids. The CDR3 sequence is CASSYVRGRNQPQHF. CDR3 bases: TGTGCCAGCAGTTACGTCAGGGGTCGCAATCAGCCCCAGCATTTT.

V gene TRBV2 combines with J gene TRBJ2-1, with 16 bases matching TRBD2. The germline V gene encodes CDR1 SNHLY and CDR2 FYNNEI. The CDR3 totals 16 residues. J lost 9 bases, V lost 6 bases, and 8 bases had no gene match. In DNA form, the CDR3 reads TGTGCCAGCAGCCCCGGGACTAGCGGGGGGGCGGGTGAGCAGTTCTTC. This sequence encodes CASSPGTSGGAGEQFF.

CDR3 sequence reads: CASSMRGLGGELFF. CDR3 bases: TGTGCCAGCAGCATGAGGGGGCTTGGCGGGGAGCTGTTTTTT. The rearrangement uses TRBV5-5 and TRBJ2-2; TRBD1 matches at 7 bases. The CDR3 totals 14 residues. Germline values: CDR1 SGHKS, CDR2 YYEKEE (reference sequence). Trimming removed 4 bases from V and 7 bases from J; junction bases left unmatched: 7.

This clone was counted a few times. This sequence joins TRBV6-1 and TRBJ2-7; the match to TRBD2 covers 9 bases. The CDR3 totals 15 residues. The V gene's germline CDR1 is MNHNS and CDR2 SASEGT. V trimming: 0 bases; J trimming: 0 bases; junction bases outside the gene matches: 0. The CDR3 here is CASSEASGSSYEQYV. The CDR3 coding sequence is TGTGCCAGCAGTGAAGCTAGCGGGAGCTCCTACGAGCAGTACGTC.

The genes are TRBV27 and TRBJ2-1; 14 positions match TRBD2. The CDR3 spans 18 residues. Germline V gene data show CDR1 as MNHEY and CDR2 as SMNVEV (reference sequence). Germline trimming cut 3 bases from V and 5 bases from J; bases unmatched to any gene: 9. CDR3 residues: CASSLSLGTSGGNNEQFF. The DNA of the CDR3 is TGTGCCAGCAGTTTGTCGCTCGGGACTAGCGGGGGAAACAATGAGCAGTTCTTC.

This chain connects TRBV18 to TRBJ2-2; D may be TRBD1 (5 bases). The V and J ends lost 6 bases and 5 bases respectively, with 13 bases between them. Germline-derived CDR1 and CDR2 are KGHSH and LQKENI. The CDR3 runs to 14 residues. The CDR3 coding sequence is TGTGCCAGCTCCCGCGAAGGGGTTACCGGGGAGCTGTTTTTT. Protein sequence: CASSREGVTGELFF.

This chain connects TRBV4-2 to TRBJ2-3, with TRBD2 identical over 8 bases. The J segment lost 1 base and the V segment lost 0 bases, leaving 3 bases of the junction unmatched. From germline, CDR1 is LGHNA and CDR2 YNFKEQ. This CDR3 contains 16 residues. The CDR3 bases are TGTGCCAGCAGCCAAGAAAAAGCGGGAGGCACAGATACGCAGTATTTT. Amino acid sequence: CASSQEKAGGTDTQYF.

The chain links TRBV10-3 to TRBJ2-1, with D possibly TRBD1 on 5 matching bases. Germline V gives CDR1 ENHRY, CDR2 SYGVKD. With 5 bases removed from V and 4 bases from J, the gap between germline ends came to 9 bases. This CDR3 comprises 13 residues. CDR3 sequence: CAISWNRYNEQFF. For the CDR3, the DNA is TGTGCCATCAGTTGGAACAGGTACAATGAGCAGTTCTTC.

This chain uses TRBV5-1 with TRBJ2-5, with D maybe TRBD2 (6 bases). CDR3 size: 15 residues. V was shortened by 7 bases and J by 2 bases, with 18 bases between the two germline ends. CDR1 and CDR2 (germline): SGHRS, YFSETQ. The CDR3 is CASAFWDFSQETQYF. In DNA, the CDR3 is TGCGCCAGCGCCTTCTGGGACTTCTCTCAAGAGACCCAGTACTTC.

To note about this clone: Other DNA sequences of this sample code for an identical CDR3. The chain combines TRBV18 with TRBJ1-1; D unresolved. The germline CDR1 and CDR2 sequences are KGHSH and LQKENI. The ends were cut back, 6 bases at V and 5 bases at J, with 13 bases in the middle. The CDR3 runs to 13 residues. The CDR3, as DNA: TGTGCCAGCTCCCCCGGGGAGGGAACTGAAGCTTTCTTT. Translated, it gives CASSPGEGTEAFF.

The sample holds one count of this clone. CDR3 in amino acids: CASSVVGLASHTGELFF. The CDR3 bases are TGTGCCAGCAGCGTAGTTGGGCTAGCATCTCACACCGGGGAGCTGTTTTTT. This chain joins TRBV9 and TRBJ2-2, with D perhaps matching TRBD2 (5 bases). V was cut by 0 bases and J by 3 bases, with 15 bases left in between. CDR1 and CDR2 (germline): SGDLS, YYNGEE. CDR3 length equals 17 residues.

This rearrangement joins TRBV2 to TRBJ1-2; 7 bases align to TRBD1. CDR1 and CDR2 (germline): SNHLY, FYNNEI. The ends lost 1 base at V and 6 bases at J; junction bases unmatched: 5. The CDR3 covers 14 residues. This chain's CDR3 is CASSEGRGLDGYTF. The CDR3 DNA follows: TGTGCCAGCAGTGAAGGAAGGGGGCTGGATGGCTACACCTTC.

The genes are TRBV5-6 and TRBJ2-3; 8 bases are shared with TRBD1. This CDR3 has 13 amino acids. CDR1 is SGHDT, CDR2 YYEEEE, per germline. V shed 4 bases and J 8 bases; nucleotides not matched to a gene: 6. The CDR3 sequence: CASSPDRDGTQYF. The CDR3 DNA is TGTGCCAGCAGCCCGGACAGGGATGGTACGCAGTATTTT.

This clone came up once. Other DNA sequences of this sample code for an identical CDR3. The chain carries TRBV7-6 and TRBJ2-7; the match to TRBD2 covers 10 bases. The J segment lost 2 bases and the V segment lost 1 base, leaving 2 bases of the junction unmatched. This CDR3 contains 15 residues. Germline-derived CDR1 and CDR2 are SGHVS and FNYEAQ. The CDR3 loop reads CASSLGSGGAYEQYF. Written as DNA, the CDR3 is TGTGCCAGCAGCTTAGGAAGCGGGGGGGCCTACGAGCAGTACTTC.

The chain couples TRBV28 to TRBJ2-7, with 9 bases fitting TRBD1. Losses at the gene ends were 10 bases for V and 0 bases for J; bases not matched to a gene: 7. Germline V gives CDR1 MDHEN, CDR2 SYDVKM. The CDR3 is 14 amino acids. CDR3 residues: CATGGTGSSYEQYF. The DNA for the CDR3 is TGTGCCACCGGAGGGACAGGGAGCTCCTACGAGCAGTACTTC.

The chain has TRBV12-3 or TRBV12-4 and TRBJ1-4; a possible D gene is TRBD1 (6 bases). The CDR3 has 13 amino acids. Trimming left V 3 bases short and J 13 bases short, with 15 bases between. CDR3 nucleotide sequence: TGTGCCAGCAGTTTTGGGGGGGCGCGGGGACTGTTTTTT. This gives the protein CASSFGGARGLFF.

The chain combines TRBV5-6 with TRBJ1-3; 9 nucleotides match TRBD1. The CDR3 sequence is 15 residues long. Germline V gene data show CDR1 as SGHDT and CDR2 as YYEEEE. With V trimmed by 5 bases and J by 4 bases, 7 bases remained unmatched. The CDR3, as DNA: TGTGCCAGCAGTTCCGGGACAGGGCCCGGAAACACCATATATTTT. Its protein is CASSSGTGPGNTIYF.